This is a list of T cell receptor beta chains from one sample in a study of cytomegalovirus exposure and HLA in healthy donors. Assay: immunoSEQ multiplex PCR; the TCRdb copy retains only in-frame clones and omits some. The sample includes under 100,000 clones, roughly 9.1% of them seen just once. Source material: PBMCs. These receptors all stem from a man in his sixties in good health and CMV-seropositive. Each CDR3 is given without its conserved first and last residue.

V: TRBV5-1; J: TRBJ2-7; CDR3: ASSSGTVEVYEQY
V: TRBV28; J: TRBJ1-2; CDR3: ASFDRADYGYT
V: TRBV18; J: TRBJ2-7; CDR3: ASSPPAGYEQY
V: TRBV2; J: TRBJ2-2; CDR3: ASKGAGGVTGELF
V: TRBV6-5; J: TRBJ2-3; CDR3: ASSGLAGADTQY
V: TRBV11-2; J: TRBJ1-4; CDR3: ASSFDRVREKLF
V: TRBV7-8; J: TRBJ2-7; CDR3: ASSLAGTGVIYEQY
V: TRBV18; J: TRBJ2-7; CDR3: ASSPGTDSYEQY
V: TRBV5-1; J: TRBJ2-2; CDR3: ASSLGGGLRELF
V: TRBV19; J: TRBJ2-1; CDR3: ASSIVPAGPSDEQF
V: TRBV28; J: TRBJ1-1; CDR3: ASSEGLAEAF
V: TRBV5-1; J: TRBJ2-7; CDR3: ASSLGGRNLEQY
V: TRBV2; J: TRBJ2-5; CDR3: ASSDLSGQETQY
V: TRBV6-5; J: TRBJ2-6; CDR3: ASSSQGPGPNVLT
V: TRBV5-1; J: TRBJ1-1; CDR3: ASSHGVNTEAF
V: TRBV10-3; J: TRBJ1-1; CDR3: AAGQSTEAF
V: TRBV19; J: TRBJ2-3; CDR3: ASSIRADSDTQY
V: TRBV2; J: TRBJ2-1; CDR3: ASGGGSYNEQF
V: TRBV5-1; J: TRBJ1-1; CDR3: ASSLASPEETEAF
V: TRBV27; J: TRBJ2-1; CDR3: ASSFEGLAQI
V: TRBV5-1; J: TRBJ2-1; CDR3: ASDLGGGSYNEQF
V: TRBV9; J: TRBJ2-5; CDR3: ASSVGPLGHLRTETQY
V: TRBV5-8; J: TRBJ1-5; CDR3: ASSKDRNQPQH
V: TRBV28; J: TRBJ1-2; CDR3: ASRGTGIGYT
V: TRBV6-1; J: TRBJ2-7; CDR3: ASSPGLADYEQY
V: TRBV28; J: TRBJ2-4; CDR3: ASSLKGNGKNIQY
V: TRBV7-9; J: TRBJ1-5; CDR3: ASQGEMKQPQH
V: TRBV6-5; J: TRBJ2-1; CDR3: ASNTLQGNGEQF
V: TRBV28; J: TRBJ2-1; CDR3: ASRGGGDNEQF
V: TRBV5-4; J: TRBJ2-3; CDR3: ASSLGLAGTSTDTQY
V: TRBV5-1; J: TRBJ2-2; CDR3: ASSYGLAGGNVNANTGELF
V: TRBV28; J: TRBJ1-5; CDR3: ASRLPPRDRGDQPQH
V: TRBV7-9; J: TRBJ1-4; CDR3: ASSPGQSRGNEKLF
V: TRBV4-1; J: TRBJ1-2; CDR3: ASSQDSNPTYGYT
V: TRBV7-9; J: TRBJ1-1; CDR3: ASRRTGGAGTEAF
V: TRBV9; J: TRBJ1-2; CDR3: ASSVDPSNYGYT
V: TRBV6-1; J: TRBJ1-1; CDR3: ASSPRGQIEAF
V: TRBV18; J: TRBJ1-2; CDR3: ASSRDRGGYGYT
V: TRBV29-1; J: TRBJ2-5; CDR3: SVQMETQY
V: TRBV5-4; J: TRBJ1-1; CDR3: ASSIGQPNTEAF
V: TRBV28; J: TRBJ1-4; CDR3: ASTDRVNEKLF
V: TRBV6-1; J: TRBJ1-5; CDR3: ASSEALGTGLQPQH
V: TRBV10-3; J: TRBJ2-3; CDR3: AIRPDRAGDTQY
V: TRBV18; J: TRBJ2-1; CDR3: ASSPGGSDEQF
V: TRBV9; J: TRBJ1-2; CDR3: ASSESTGGYGYT
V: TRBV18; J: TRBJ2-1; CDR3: ASSPSPSGDIYNEQF
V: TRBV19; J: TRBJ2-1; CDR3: ASSLGTRSNEQF
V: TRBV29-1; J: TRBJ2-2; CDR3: SVEGDRGAPGELF